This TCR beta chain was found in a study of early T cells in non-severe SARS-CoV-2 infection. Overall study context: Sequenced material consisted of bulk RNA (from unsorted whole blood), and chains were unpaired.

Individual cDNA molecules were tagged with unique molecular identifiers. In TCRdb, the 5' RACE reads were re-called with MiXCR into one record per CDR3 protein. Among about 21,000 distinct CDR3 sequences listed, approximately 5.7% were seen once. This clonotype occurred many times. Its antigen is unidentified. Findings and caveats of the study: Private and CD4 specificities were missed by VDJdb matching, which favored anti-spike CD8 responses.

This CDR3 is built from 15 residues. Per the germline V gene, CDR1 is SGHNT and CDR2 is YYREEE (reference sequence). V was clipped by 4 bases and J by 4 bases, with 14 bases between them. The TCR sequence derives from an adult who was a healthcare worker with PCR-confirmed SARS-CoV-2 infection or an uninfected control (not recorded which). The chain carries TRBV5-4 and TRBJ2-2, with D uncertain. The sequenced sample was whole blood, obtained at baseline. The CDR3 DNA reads TGTGCCAGCAGCACGGAATTCCCGTCCACCGGGGAGCTGTTTTTT. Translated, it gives CASSTEFPSTGELFF.